This TCR beta chain was sequenced in a study of blood T cell repertoires in COVID-19 (TCRdb year 2020). Looking at the study overall: Samples covering the acute and convalescent phases of COVID-19 were provided by collaborators in the United States, Italy and Spain. Where available, HLA class I and class II types were taken from metadata supplied by the sample provider and were not determined by assay-based typing. The prospective study material was composed of cDNA or gDNA derived from T cells, B-cell-depleted T cells, or PBMCs. Nearly every sample came with metadata listing a de-identified subject ID, COVID-19 status, age in years and sex. A freely available public database, intended as a resource for researchers studying the immune response to SARS-CoV-2, is where the repertoires were released. The dataset comprised deeply sampled blood TCRbeta repertoires from subjects exposed to, actively infected with, or recovered from COVID-19. The samples were drawn from the first 160 participants of the ongoing ImmuneRACE study and from over 950 subjects provided by 6 global collaborators.

Per the germline V gene, SQVTM is the CDR1 and ANQGSEA is the CDR2. V lost 4 bases and J lost 4 bases; the stretch between them is 19 bases long. The CDR3 runs 15 residues from the cysteine to the phenylalanine. The read is trimmed to its CDR3 DNA, 45 bases read in frame from base 1. Collaborating institutions collected whole blood in K2EDTA tubes following their own protocols. For TCRbeta analysis, collaborator samples were shipped as frozen whole blood, as isolated PBMCs, or as DNA extracted from either sample type. Overall study outcomes, separate from this receptor: The quantity of clinical and demographic metadata differed by source and by participant and was supplied without curation.

As concerns this clone: The specificity of this receptor is unknown. No much larger clone exists at a distance of one base, and base qualities are not known.

TCRbeta CDR3 regions were amplified from genomic DNA by means of the immunoSEQ Assay, a bias-controlled multiplex PCR. The original pipeline was this. The number of nucleated cells in each sample was estimated by amplification of reference gene primers within the assay. Sequence reads were collapsed and filtered to measure the absolute abundance of every unique TCRbeta CDR3 rearrangement. For each sample, productive Simpson clonality was calculated as the square root of Simpson's diversity index over productive rearrangements. Sourced from immuneACCESS, this table was stored by TCRdb with only in-frame sequences that have V and J called. A share of the clones is absent; for the studies checked, an unresolved V gene accounts for under half, and the remainder has no known explanation. From that table come the V and J calls and clone size; the DNA was used to work out D and trimming. Recorded for this sample are about 87,000 clones; roughly 80% of them occurred a single time. In total, the top ten clones hold about a sixth of the sample.

The sequenced sample was peripheral blood. The chain is encoded by TRBV29-1 joined to TRBJ1-1, with an unclear D gene assignment. This sequence originates from a woman older than 75 with active or convalescent COVID-19. The bases are TGCAGCGTTGGTAGCCGGGGAAGAACGAGCACTGAAGCTTTCTTT. It specifies CSVGSRGRTSTEAFF.